Listed below are T cell receptor beta chains from one sample, sequenced in a study of T-cell reconstitution after alpha-beta-depleted transplantation in children. TCRdb used MiXCR to reprocess the PCR reads, holding one entry per CDR3 protein. The sample includes roughly 120,000 distinct CDR3 sequences, 20% to 25% of them seen just once. Source: PBMCs, mostly from graft donor cells, taken 180 days after TCRalphabeta/CD19-depleted stem cell transplant. The receptors derive from a male patient aged 2 to 10 who had a stem cell transplant for chronic granulomatous disease, so the T cells may come from the graft donor. Each CDR3 is given with its conserved first and last residue. The D gene is left open where the match is weak. Not every row has a clone size; where given, it reads once, few, many or a size class.

- | TRBJ2-2 | TRBV11-2 | TRBD2 | CASSFKLREEGAGELFF | TGTGCCAGCAGCTTTAAACTCCGGGAGGAAGGAGCCGGGGAGCTGTTTTTT
- | TRBJ2-1 | TRBV15 | TRBD2 | CATSRITSGSQFF | TGTGCCACCAGCAGAATAACTAGCGGGAGTCAGTTCTTC
- | TRBJ1-1 | TRBV5-1 | - | CASSLDSRQVEAFF | TGCGCCAGCAGCTTGGACTCTAGACAGGTTGAAGCTTTCTTT
- | TRBJ1-2 | TRBV7-2 | - | CASSLDGAGYGYTF | TGTGCCAGCAGCTTGGACGGGGCGGGCTATGGCTACACCTTC
many | TRBJ1-3 | TRBV29-1 | - | CSVLTAGNTIYF | TGCAGCGTCCTGACGGCTGGAAACACCATATATTTT
many | TRBJ2-7 | TRBV13 | - | CASSAAGGGLSSYEQYF | TGTGCCAGCAGTGCTGCAGGAGGGGGCCTAAGCTCCTACGAGCAGTACTTC
many | TRBJ2-5 | TRBV7-2 | - | CASSTGASHRTQYF | TGTGCCAGCAGCACAGGAGCGTCCCACCGGACCCAGTACTTC
- | TRBJ2-7 | TRBV7-6 | - | CASSLTGQTHEQYF | TGTGCCAGCAGCTTAACGGGCCAGACCCACGAGCAGTACTTC
many | TRBJ2-1 | TRBV9 | - | CASSESGSGHNEQFF | TGTGCCAGCAGTGAAAGCGGGTCGGGACACAATGAGCAGTTCTTC
- | TRBJ2-7 | TRBV12-3/TRBV12-4 | TRBD2 | CASCASGRDEQYF | TGTGCCAGCTGTGCTAGCGGAAGGGACGAGCAGTACTTC
- | TRBJ2-5 | TRBV11-2 | TRBD2 | CASSLVVSSGQETQYF | TGTGCCAGCAGCTTAGTAGTCTCTAGCGGACAAGAGACCCAGTACTTC
- | TRBJ2-1 | TRBV6-4 | - | CASSEIVFGEQFF | TGTGCCAGCAGTGAAATTGTTTTCGGTGAGCAGTTCTTC
few | TRBJ1-5 | TRBV20-1 | TRBD1 | CSAMTGDYPQHF | TGCAGTGCTATGACAGGGGACTATCCCCAGCATTTT
many | TRBJ2-1 | TRBV5-5 | - | CASSLSSVSAHEQFF | TGTGCCAGCAGCTTGTCTAGCGTCAGTGCCCATGAGCAGTTCTTC
- | TRBJ1-1 | TRBV12-3/TRBV12-4 | - | CASSDWGTNTEAFF | TGTGCCAGCAGTGATTGGGGGACGAACACTGAAGCTTTCTTT
many | TRBJ2-7 | TRBV7-9 | - | CASRPAGAAEQYF | TGTGCCAGCAGACCGGCGGGTGCGGCCGAGCAGTACTTC
many | TRBJ1-3 | TRBV15 | - | CATSRDLYGNTIYF | TGTGCCACCAGCAGAGATCTTTACGGAAACACCATATATTTT
- | TRBJ1-2 | TRBV7-2 | - | CASSLLTVAYGYTF | TGTGCCAGCAGCTTATTGACAGTAGCATATGGCTACACCTTC
few | TRBJ2-3 | TRBV12-3/TRBV12-4 | - | CATLGNTQYF | TGTGCCACCCTGGGGAATACGCAGTATTTT
many | TRBJ2-7 | TRBV20-1 | - | CSANGDKTYEQYF | TGCAGTGCTAATGGGGACAAAACCTACGAGCAGTACTTC
- | TRBJ2-2 | TRBV5-1 | - | CASSSLSGGELFF | TGCGCCAGCAGCTCCCTCAGCGGCGGGGAGCTGTTTTTT
- | TRBJ2-7 | TRBV25-1 | - | CASSGYRDTGYEQYF | TGTGCCAGCAGTGGGTACCGGGACACCGGATACGAGCAGTACTTC
many | TRBJ2-7 | TRBV5-1 | - | CASSSEGGNYEQYF | TGCGCCAGCAGCTCAGAAGGGGGAAACTACGAGCAGTACTTC
few | TRBJ2-7 | TRBV12-3/TRBV12-4 | - | CASSFSVSYEQYF | TGTGCCAGCAGTTTCTCGGTGTCCTACGAGCAGTACTTC
few | TRBJ2-1 | TRBV12-3/TRBV12-4 | TRBD2 | CASSLYSGGGAYNEQFF | TGTGCCAGCAGTTTATATTCTGGCGGGGGGGCCTACAATGAGCAGTTCTTC
- | TRBJ2-6 | TRBV12-3/TRBV12-4 | - | CASTKGQQYSGANVLTF | TGTGCCAGCACCAAGGGTCAGCAGTACTCTGGGGCCAACGTCCTGACTTTC
many | TRBJ2-7 | TRBV15 | TRBD1 | CATSRLPGQGFPYEQYF | TGTGCCACCAGCAGATTACCGGGACAGGGGTTCCCCTACGAGCAGTACTTC
- | TRBJ2-3 | TRBV27 | TRBD1 | CASSSGQTSTDTQYF | TGTGCCAGCAGTTCGGGACAGACTAGCACAGATACGCAGTATTTT
many | TRBJ1-5 | TRBV29-1 | - | CSVATGSNQPQHF | TGCAGCGTTGCGACAGGCAGCAATCAGCCCCAGCATTTT
many | TRBJ2-7 | TRBV15 | TRBD2 | CATSRDKGRASYEQYF | TGTGCCACCAGCAGAGATAAAGGGAGGGCCTCCTACGAGCAGTACTTC
- | TRBJ2-7 | TRBV27 | - | CASSPRLSYEQYF | TGTGCCAGCAGTCCGAGACTCTCCTACGAGCAGTACTTC